A single sample is the source of the 8 T cell receptor beta chains below, sequenced in a study of shared clonotypes between healthy human individuals. Using immunoSEQ multiplex PCR, the repertoire was profiled, and TCRdb retains in-frame clones only, with some absent. In the table there are some 1 million clones, about 75% of which are singletons. Sequenced: memory CD4+ T cells sorted from blood. The subset denotes: CD45RA-negative fraction. All receptors derive from a man aged 18 to 30 in good health.

This clone was seen only a few times. The chain couples TRBV29-1 to TRBJ2-5, with 7 nucleotides matching TRBD2. J was trimmed by 5 bases and V by 4 bases; bases with no gene match: 13. This CDR3 has 15 amino acids. From germline, CDR1 is SQVTM and CDR2 ANQGSEA. In DNA form, the CDR3 reads TGCAGCGTTGGACCGTCTAGCGGTATCCTTGAGACCCAGTACTTC. Translating it yields CSVGPSSGILETQYF.

This sequence joins TRBV19 and TRBJ2-5, with 7 bases identical to TRBD2. The CDR3 contains 13 residues. Germline lookup yields CDR1 LNHDA and CDR2 SQIVND (reference sequence). The V gene end was trimmed by 6 bases and the J gene end by 5 bases; junction bases not matched to a gene: 6. In DNA, the CDR3 is TGTGCCAGTAGCGGAGCGGGATTGGAGACCCAGTACTTC. Its protein is CASSGAGLETQYF.

The gene calls are TRBV18 and TRBJ2-7; no definite D call. CDR1 KGHSH and CDR2 LQKENI come from the germline V gene. The germline V and J ends were trimmed by 4 bases and 2 bases, with 6 bases remaining between them. The length of the CDR3 is 12 residues. The chain's CDR3 is CASSQSAYEQYF. The CDR3 region has the DNA TGTGCCAGCTCACAATCCGCCTACGAGCAGTACTTC.

The sample holds many counts of this clone. The rearrangement joins TRBV7-2 to TRBJ1-2; 12 bases match TRBD1. The CDR3 runs to 15 residues. Germline CDR1 is SGHTA and CDR2 is FQGNSA. After removal of 4 bases from V and 5 bases from J, the junction contained 5 bases not matched to a gene. The CDR3 DNA reads TGTGCCAGCAGCTCCTGGGACAGGGGGCTATATGGCTACACCTTC. Protein: CASSSWDRGLYGYTF.

This clone was detected many times. The J gene is TRBJ1-2, the V gene TRBV30; D may be TRBD1 (5 bases). Germline V gives CDR1 GTSNPN, CDR2 SVGIG (reference sequence). The V and J ends lost 4 bases and 2 bases respectively, with 11 bases between them. This CDR3 is built from 13 residues. CDR3 region: CAWMPGGNYGYTF. Written as DNA, the CDR3 is TGTGCCTGGATGCCGGGGGGAAACTATGGCTACACCTTC. Based on the CDR3 plus reference TRBV30 and TRBJ1-2, the full variable domain is SQTIHQWPATLVQPVGSPLSLECTVEGTSNPNLYWYRQAAGRGLQLLFYSVGIGQISSEVPQNLSASRPQDRQFILSSKKLLLSDSGFYLCAWMPGGNYGYTFGSGTRLTVV.

This clone was detected a few times. V gene TRBV7-9 combines with J gene TRBJ2-2; weak D call: TRBD2 (6 bases). Germline V gene lookup returns CDR1 SEHNR and CDR2 FQNEAQ (reference sequence). This CDR3 is built from 14 residues. V lost 5 bases and J lost 5, with 12 bases in between. CDR3 sequence reads: CASSQYAGTGELFF. In nucleotides, the CDR3 is TGTGCCAGCAGCCAATATGCGGGGACCGGGGAGCTGTTTTTT.

The chain has TRBV2 and TRBJ2-1, with a tentative D call TRBD2 (5 bases). Per germline, CDR1 SNHLY and CDR2 FYNNEI. The CDR3 consists of 11 residues. The V and J ends lost 7 bases and 12 bases respectively, with 13 bases between them. The DNA for the CDR3 is TGTGCCAGCATGCGGGCTTTTTGGCAGTTCTTC. It yields the protein CASMRAFWQFF.

This clone was detected only a few times. This sequence joins TRBV9 and TRBJ1-2; no clear D gene. Trimming left V 4 bases short and J 5 bases short, with 12 bases between. The CDR3 runs to 13 residues. Germline V gives CDR1 SGDLS, CDR2 YYNGEE. CDR3 protein: CASSSSSTYGYTF. The CDR3 DNA reads as TGTGCCAGCAGCTCCAGTTCAACATATGGCTACACCTTC. Using reference TRBV9 and TRBJ1-2 for the parts outside the CDR3, the full variable domain is DSGVTQTPKHLITATGQRVTLRCSPRSGDLSVYWYQQSLDQGLQFLIQYYNGEERAKGNILERFSAQQFPDLHSELNLSSLELGDSALYFCASSSSSTYGYTFGSGTRLTVV.